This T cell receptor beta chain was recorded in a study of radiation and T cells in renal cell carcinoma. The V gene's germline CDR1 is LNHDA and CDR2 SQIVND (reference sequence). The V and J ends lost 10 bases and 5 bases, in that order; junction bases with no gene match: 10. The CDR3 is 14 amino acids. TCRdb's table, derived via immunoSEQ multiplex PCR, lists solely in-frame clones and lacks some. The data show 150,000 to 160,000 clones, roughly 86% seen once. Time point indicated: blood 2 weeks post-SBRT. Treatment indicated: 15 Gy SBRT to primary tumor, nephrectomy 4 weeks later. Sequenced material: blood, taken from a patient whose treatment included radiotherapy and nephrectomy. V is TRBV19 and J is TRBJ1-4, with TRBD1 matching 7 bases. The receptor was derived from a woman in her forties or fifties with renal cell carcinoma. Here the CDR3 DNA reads TGTGCCACCACCGACCTGGGACAGAATGAAAAACTGTTTTTT. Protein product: CATTDLGQNEKLFF.